The 8 T cell receptor beta chains presented below share a single source sample, sequenced in a study of blood T cells in healthy people across ages. Then a second PCR, running about 6 to 12 cycles, was carried out with a sample-barcoded 5' primer and a J-beta primer mix. TCRdb itself ran the 5' RACE reads through MiXCR, one entry per CDR3 protein. The data hold about 1.7 million distinct CDR3 sequences, with 28% observed a single time. The material sequenced was blood. Receptors originate from a woman aged 25 to 39 in good health.

The chain carries TRBV20-1 and TRBJ2-3, with 8 bases matching TRBD2. There are 19 residues in the CDR3. The V gene end was trimmed by 1 base and the J gene end by 3 bases; junction bases not matched to a gene: 18. From germline, CDR1 is DFQATT and CDR2 SNEGSKA (reference sequence). CDR3 loop: CSARGVASGRAFDTDTQYF. CDR3 sequence (DNA): TGCAGTGCTAGAGGTGTAGCCTCCGGGAGGGCCTTCGATACAGATACGCAGTATTTT.

This clonotype was counted only a few times. The chain combines TRBV7-2 with TRBJ1-2; 9 nucleotides match TRBD1. The CDR3 has 15 residues. Per the germline V gene, CDR1 is SGHTA and CDR2 is FQGNSA. Trimming cost V 5 bases and J 8 bases; bases outside gene matches: 12. The CDR3 loop is CASSQGQGLSGGYTF. The DNA for the CDR3 is TGTGCCAGCAGCCAAGGACAGGGGCTTTCGGGGGGCTACACCTTC.

This sequence joins TRBV6-6 and TRBJ2-2; 8 nucleotides line up with TRBD1. Trimming cost V 7 bases and J 6 bases; bases outside gene matches: 1. The CDR3 has 12 amino acids. Germline CDR1 MNHNY, CDR2 SVGAGI (reference sequence). CDR3: CASTRGPGELFF. The CDR3 bases are TGTGCCAGCACCAGGGGGCCCGGGGAGCTGTTTTTT.

This clonotype has at least ten counts. The chain carries TRBV15 and TRBJ2-7; 8 bases fit TRBD1. This CDR3 comprises 14 residues. CDR1 and CDR2 from the germline V gene are LNHNV and YYDKDF (reference sequence). Trimming at V came to 3 bases and at J to 2 bases, leaving 3 bases not matched to a gene. CDR3 sequence reads: CATSRDRATYEQYF. The CDR3 nucleotides are TGTGCCACCAGCAGGGACAGGGCTACCTACGAGCAGTACTTC.

This clonotype was seen ten or more times. V gene TRBV10-3 combines with J gene TRBJ2-7; D is ambiguous. The CDR3 has 13 residues. The germline V and J ends were trimmed by 6 bases and 6 bases, with 15 bases remaining between them. Germline V lookup: CDR1 ENHRY, CDR2 SYGVKD. The CDR3 loop is CAIRDPPASEQYF. The CDR3 coding sequence is TGTGCCATCAGGGACCCTCCCGCGAGCGAGCAGTACTTC.

This clonotype was seen a few times. Since a much larger clone is just one base distant, this may be a read error. CDR3 in amino acids: CSAREDSLELDEQYF. DNA of the CDR3: TGCAGTGCTAGAGAAGACAGTTTAGAGTTGGATGAGCAGTACTTC. The chain employs TRBV20-1 and TRBJ2-7; D may be TRBD1 (5 bases). V shed 0 bases and J shed 7 bases, with 19 bases lying between them. The CDR3 covers 15 residues. Germline V lookup: CDR1 DFQATT, CDR2 SNEGSKA (reference sequence).

The chain joins TRBV10-3 to TRBJ2-3; perhaps TRBD2 as D (6 bases). CDR1 and CDR2 from the germline V gene are ENHRY and SYGVKD. The CDR3 runs to 16 residues. Trimming shortened V by 3 bases and J by 2 bases, and 15 bases separated the two germline ends. CDR3 region: CAISDLRGANTDTQYF. CDR3 DNA sequence: TGTGCCATCAGTGATCTTCGCGGGGCAAACACAGATACGCAGTATTTT.

In DNA form, the CDR3 reads TGTGCCAGCAGTTTAAGGGGACAGCAGTACCAAGAGACCCAGTACTTC. This codes for CASSLRGQQYQETQYF. The rearrangement links TRBV27 to TRBJ2-5, with 7 bases matching TRBD1. Germline CDR1 and CDR2: MNHEY and SMNVEV (reference sequence). The length of the CDR3 is 16 residues. V was clipped by 2 bases and J by 0 bases; unmatched bases: 6.